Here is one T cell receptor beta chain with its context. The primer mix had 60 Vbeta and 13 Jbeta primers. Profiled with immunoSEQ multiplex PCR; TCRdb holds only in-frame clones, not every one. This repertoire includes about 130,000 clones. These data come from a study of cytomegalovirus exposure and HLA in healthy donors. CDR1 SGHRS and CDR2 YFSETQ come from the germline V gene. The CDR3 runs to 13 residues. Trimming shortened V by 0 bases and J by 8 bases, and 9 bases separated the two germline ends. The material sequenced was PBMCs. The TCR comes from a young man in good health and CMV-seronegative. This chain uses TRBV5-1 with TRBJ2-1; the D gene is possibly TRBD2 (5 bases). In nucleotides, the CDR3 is TGCGCCAGCAGCTTGGCTAGCAGGCATGAGCAGTTCTTC. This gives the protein CASSLASRHEQFF.